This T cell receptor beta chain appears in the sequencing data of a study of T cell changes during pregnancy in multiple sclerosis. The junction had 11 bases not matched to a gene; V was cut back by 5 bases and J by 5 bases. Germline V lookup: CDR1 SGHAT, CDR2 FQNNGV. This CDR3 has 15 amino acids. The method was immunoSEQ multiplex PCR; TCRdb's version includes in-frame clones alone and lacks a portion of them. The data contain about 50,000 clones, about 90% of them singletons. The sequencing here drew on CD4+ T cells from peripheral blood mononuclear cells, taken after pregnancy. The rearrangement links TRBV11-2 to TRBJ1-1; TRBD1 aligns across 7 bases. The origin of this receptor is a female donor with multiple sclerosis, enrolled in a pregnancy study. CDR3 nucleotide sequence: TGTGCCAGCAGCGGACGACAGGGATTAGGAACTGAAGCTTTCTTT. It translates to CASSGRQGLGTEAFF.